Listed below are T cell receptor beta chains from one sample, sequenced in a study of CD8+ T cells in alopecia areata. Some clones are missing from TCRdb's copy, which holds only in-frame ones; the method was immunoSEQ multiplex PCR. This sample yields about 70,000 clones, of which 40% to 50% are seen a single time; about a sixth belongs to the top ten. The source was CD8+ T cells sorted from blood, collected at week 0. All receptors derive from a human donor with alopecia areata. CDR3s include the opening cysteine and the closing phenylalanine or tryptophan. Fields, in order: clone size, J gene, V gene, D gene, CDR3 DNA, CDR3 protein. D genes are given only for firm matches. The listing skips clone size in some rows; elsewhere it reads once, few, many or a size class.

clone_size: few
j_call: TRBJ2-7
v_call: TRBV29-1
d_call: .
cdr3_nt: TGCAGCGTTGGAGGGTTCGACGAGCAGTACTTC
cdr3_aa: CSVGGFDEQYF

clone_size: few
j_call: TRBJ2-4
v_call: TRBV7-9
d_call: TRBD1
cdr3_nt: TGTGCCAGCAGCTCACCACAGGGGATGGCCAAAAACATTCAGTACTTC
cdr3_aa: CASSSPQGMAKNIQYF

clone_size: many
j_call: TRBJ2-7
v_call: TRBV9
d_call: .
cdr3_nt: TGTGCCAGCAGCGTAGAATCAGCGGCCTCCTACGAGCAGTACTTC
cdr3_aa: CASSVESAASYEQYF

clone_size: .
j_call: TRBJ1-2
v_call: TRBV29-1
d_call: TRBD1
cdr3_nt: TGCAGCGTTGTTAGGACAGGGCCTAACTATGGCTACACCTTC
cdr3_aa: CSVVRTGPNYGYTF

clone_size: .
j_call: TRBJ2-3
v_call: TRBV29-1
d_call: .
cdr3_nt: TGCAGCGTTGGGGGTGGCACCACAGATACGCAGTATTTT
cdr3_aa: CSVGGGTTDTQYF

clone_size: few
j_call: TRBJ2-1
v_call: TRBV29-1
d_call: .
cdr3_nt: TGCAGCGTGTGGACGTCCTCCTACAATGAGCAGTTCTTC
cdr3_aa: CSVWTSSYNEQFF

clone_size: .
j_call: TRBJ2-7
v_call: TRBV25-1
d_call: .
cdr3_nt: TGTGCCAGCGGGGCCCTCTACGAGCAGTACTTC
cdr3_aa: CASGALYEQYF

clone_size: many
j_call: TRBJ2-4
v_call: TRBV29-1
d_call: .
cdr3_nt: TGCAGCGTTGAGGACAGTGCGTCCATTCAGTACTTC
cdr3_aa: CSVEDSASIQYF

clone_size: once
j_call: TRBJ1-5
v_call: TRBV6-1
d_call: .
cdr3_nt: TGTGCCAGCAGGCTCTTCGCCGTCAATCAGCCCCAGCATTTT
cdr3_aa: CASRLFAVNQPQHF

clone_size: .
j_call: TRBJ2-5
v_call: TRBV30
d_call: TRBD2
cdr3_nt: TGTGCCTGGAGTGTGACTAGCGGGAGGGAGACCCAGTACTTC
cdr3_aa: CAWSVTSGRETQYF

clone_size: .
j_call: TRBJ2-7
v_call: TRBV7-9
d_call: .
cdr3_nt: TGTGCCAGCAGCCCCATAGGAGGGACCCCGAGAGCCTACGAGCAGTACTTC
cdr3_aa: CASSPIGGTPRAYEQYF

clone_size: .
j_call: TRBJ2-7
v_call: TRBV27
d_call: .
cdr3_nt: TGTGCCAGCAGTTTCACTAGAAGCTCCTACGAGCAGTACTTC
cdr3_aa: CASSFTRSSYEQYF

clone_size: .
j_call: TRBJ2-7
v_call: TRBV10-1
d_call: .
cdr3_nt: TGCGCCAGCAGTGAGTCGATTACTTACGAGCAGTACTTC
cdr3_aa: CASSESITYEQYF

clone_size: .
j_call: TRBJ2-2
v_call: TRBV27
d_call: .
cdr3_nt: TGTGCCAGCAGTCCCGGACTTTACACCGGGGAGCTGTTTTTT
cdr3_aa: CASSPGLYTGELFF

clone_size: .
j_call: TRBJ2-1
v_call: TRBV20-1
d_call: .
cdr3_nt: TGCAGTGCTAGAGTTGGCAATGAGCAGTTCTTC
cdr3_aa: CSARVGNEQFF

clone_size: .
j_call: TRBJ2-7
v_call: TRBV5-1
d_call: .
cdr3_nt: TGCGCCAGCAGCTCTGGGGTATCACCCGAGCAGTACTTC
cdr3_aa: CASSSGVSPEQYF

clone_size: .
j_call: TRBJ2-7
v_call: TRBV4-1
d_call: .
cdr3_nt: TGCGCCAGCAGCCCGACGGAGGGGTTTGGCGAGCAGTACTTC
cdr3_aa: CASSPTEGFGEQYF

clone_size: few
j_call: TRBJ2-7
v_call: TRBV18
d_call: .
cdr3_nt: TGTGCCAGCTCCCCGAGCTCCTACGAGCAGTACTTC
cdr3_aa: CASSPSSYEQYF

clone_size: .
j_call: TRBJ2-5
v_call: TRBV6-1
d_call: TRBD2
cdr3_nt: TGTGCCAGCAGTGGGAAGGGACTAGCGGGGGGGCAAGAGACCCAGTACTTC
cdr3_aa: CASSGKGLAGGQETQYF

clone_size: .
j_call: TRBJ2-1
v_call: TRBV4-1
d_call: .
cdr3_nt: TGCGCCAGCAGCCAAGATATGGGTGGGGGCTCCTACAATGAGCAGTTCTTC
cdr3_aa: CASSQDMGGGSYNEQFF

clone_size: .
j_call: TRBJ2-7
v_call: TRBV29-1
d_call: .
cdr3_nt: TGCAGCGTTGAAGGTGGGACACTTGGCGAGCAGTACTTC
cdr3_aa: CSVEGGTLGEQYF

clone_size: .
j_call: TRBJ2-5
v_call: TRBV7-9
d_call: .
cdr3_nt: TGTGCCAGCAGCTTAGATGGGACCCAAGAGACCCAGTACTTC
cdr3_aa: CASSLDGTQETQYF

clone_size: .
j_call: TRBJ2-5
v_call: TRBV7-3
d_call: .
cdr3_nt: TGTGACCCACCCCCCCTTACCGGCCCTACGGGAGAGACCCAGTACTTC
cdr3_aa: CDPPPLTGPTGETQYF

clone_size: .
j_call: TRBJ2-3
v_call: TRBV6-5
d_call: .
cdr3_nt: TGTGCCAGCAGTTCCCAGCGCTTACCTAGCACAGATACGCAGTATTTT
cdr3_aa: CASSSQRLPSTDTQYF

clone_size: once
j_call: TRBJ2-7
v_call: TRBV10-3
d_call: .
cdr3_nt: TGTGCCATCAGAGACGGAACCACCTACGAGCAGTACTTC
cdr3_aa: CAIRDGTTYEQYF

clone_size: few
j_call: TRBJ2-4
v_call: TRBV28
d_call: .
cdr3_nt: TGTGCCACAGGGACACCATTAGCCAAAAACATTCAGTACTTC
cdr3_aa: CATGTPLAKNIQYF

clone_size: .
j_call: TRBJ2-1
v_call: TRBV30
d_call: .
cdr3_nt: TGTGCCTGGAAAACCGGGCCCCATGAGCAGTTCTTC
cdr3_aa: CAWKTGPHEQFF

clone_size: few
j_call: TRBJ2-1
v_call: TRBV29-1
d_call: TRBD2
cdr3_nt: TGCAGCGCCCGACTAGCGGGTTACAATGAGCAGTTCTTC
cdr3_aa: CSARLAGYNEQFF

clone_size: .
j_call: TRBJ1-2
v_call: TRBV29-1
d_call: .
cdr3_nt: TGCAGCGTTGAGAGAGACGGCTACTATGGCTACACCTTC
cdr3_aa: CSVERDGYYGYTF

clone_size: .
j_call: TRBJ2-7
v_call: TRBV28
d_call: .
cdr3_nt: TGTGCCAGCAGTTTCGGACAGCGGAACTCCTACGAGCAGTACTTC
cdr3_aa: CASSFGQRNSYEQYF

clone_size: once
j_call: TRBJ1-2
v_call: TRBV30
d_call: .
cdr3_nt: TGTGCCTGGGACGAGGGGGTGGTCGGCTACACCTTC
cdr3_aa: CAWDEGVVGYTF

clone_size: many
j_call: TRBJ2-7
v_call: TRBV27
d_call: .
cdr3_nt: TGTGCCAGCACCTCGAGGGGGGACGGAACTGGGCAGTACTTC
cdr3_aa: CASTSRGDGTGQYF

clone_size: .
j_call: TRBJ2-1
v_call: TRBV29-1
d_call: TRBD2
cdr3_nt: TGCAGCGTGCCCGGCCTGGGGGGGACTTACAATGAGCAGTTCTTC
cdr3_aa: CSVPGLGGTYNEQFF

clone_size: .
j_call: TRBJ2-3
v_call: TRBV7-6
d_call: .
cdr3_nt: TGTGCCAGCAGCTCCACGGGGGTGGAAGATACGCAGTATTTT
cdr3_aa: CASSSTGVEDTQYF

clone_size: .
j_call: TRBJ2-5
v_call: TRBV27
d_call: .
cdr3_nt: TGTGCCAGCAGTCCCCAAGGATGGACCCAGTACTTC
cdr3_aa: CASSPQGWTQYF

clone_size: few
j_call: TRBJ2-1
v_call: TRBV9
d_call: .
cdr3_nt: TGTGCCAGCAGCCGGACTAATGAGCAGTTCTTC
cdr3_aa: CASSRTNEQFF

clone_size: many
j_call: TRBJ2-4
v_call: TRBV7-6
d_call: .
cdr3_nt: TGTGCCAGCAGCTTAGACTTTTTCCTGGGGAACATTCAGTACTTC
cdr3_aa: CASSLDFFLGNIQYF

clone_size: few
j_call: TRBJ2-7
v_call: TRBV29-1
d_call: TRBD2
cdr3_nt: TGCAGCGCCTGGGGGGGGAGTCAGTACGAGCAGTACTTC
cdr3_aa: CSAWGGSQYEQYF

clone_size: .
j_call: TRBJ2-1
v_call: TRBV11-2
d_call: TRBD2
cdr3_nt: TGTGCCAGCAGCTTTACTAGCGGGGGGAACAATGAGCAGTTCTTC
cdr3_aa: CASSFTSGGNNEQFF

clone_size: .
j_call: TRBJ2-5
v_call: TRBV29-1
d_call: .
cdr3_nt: TGCAGCCATTGGAGGGAGACCCAGTACTTC
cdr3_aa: CSHWRETQYF